Following are 30 T cell receptor beta chains from one sample sequenced in a study of blood T cell repertoires in COVID-19. Assay: immunoSEQ multiplex PCR; the TCRdb copy retains only in-frame clones and omits some. Here the sample spans 300,000 to 350,000 clones, around 89% being singletons. Sequencing was performed on PBMCs or T cells enriched from blood (not recorded which). The receptor source for this set is a young woman with acute COVID-19.

The CDR3 region is CASSFDSSNNQPQHF. The CDR3 region has the DNA TGCGCCAGCAGCTTTGACTCTTCCAACAATCAGCCCCAGCATTTT. The rearrangement links TRBV5-1 to TRBJ1-5; the D is unclear. This CDR3 contains 15 residues. V shed 2 bases and J shed 3 bases, with 12 bases lying between them. CDR1 SGHRS and CDR2 YFSETQ come from the germline V gene.

Here the CDR3 reads CASSLWKLAGGPGELFF. In DNA, the CDR3 is TGTGCCAGCAGTTTATGGAAACTAGCGGGAGGGCCCGGGGAGCTGTTTTTT. V and J are TRBV28 and TRBJ2-2; 13 bases agree with TRBD2. Germline V gives CDR1 MDHEN, CDR2 SYDVKM. Trimming removed 0 bases from V and 6 bases from J; junction bases left unmatched: 4. This CDR3 contains 17 residues.

The chain recombines TRBV6-5 with TRBJ2-7; 7 positions agree with TRBD2. The V and J ends lost 6 bases and 0 bases, in that order; junction bases with no gene match: 5. This CDR3 comprises 14 residues. Germline V gene sequence: CDR1 MNHEY, CDR2 SVGAGI. The CDR3 loop is CASSSSGSSYEQYF. In DNA form, the CDR3 reads TGTGCCAGCAGCTCTAGCGGCAGCTCCTACGAGCAGTACTTC.

The chain couples TRBV7-9 to TRBJ1-5; 8 bases line up with TRBD1. Germline loops: CDR1 SEHNR, CDR2 FQNEAQ (reference sequence). This CDR3 is built from 16 residues. V shed 3 bases and J 0 bases; nucleotides not matched to a gene: 4. CDR3 sequence: CASSLGTGLSNQPQHF. The CDR3 region has the DNA TGTGCCAGCAGCTTGGGGACAGGCCTTAGCAATCAGCCCCAGCATTTT.

The rearrangement joins TRBV2 to TRBJ1-5; 7 positions match TRBD1. This CDR3 contains 13 residues. With V trimmed by 6 bases and J by 6 bases, 5 bases remained unmatched. Per germline, CDR1 SNHLY and CDR2 FYNNEI. CDR3 bases: TGTGCCAGCAGCGACAGGGAAGGTCAGCCCCAGCATTTT. Translated: CASSDREGQPQHF.

This clone was recorded only once. The chain combines TRBV7-2 with TRBJ2-5; 8 bases are a match to TRBD2. The CDR3 spans 15 residues. Germline CDR1 reads SGHTA; CDR2 reads FQGNSA. After removal of 5 bases from V and 5 bases from J, the junction contained 10 bases not matched to a gene. CDR3 coding DNA: TGTGCCAGCAGCCCCCGGCGGGAGGCAGGGGAGACCCAGTACTTC. Protein: CASSPRREAGETQYF.

The chain has TRBV2 and TRBJ1-5; D is possibly TRBD1 (5 bases). V lost 6 bases, J lost 7 bases, and 16 bases lay in between. Germline values: CDR1 SNHLY, CDR2 FYNNEI. The CDR3 is 14 amino acids. CDR3 protein: CASRGSSGGQPQHF. In nucleotides, the CDR3 is TGTGCCAGCAGGGGGTCCAGTGGGGGGCAGCCCCAGCATTTT. The entire variable domain, with the rest obtained from reference TRBV2 and TRBJ1-5, is as follows: EPEVTQTPSHQVTQMGQEVILRCVPISNHLYFYWYRQILGQKVEFLVSFYNNEISEKSEIFDDQFSVERPDGSNFTLKIRSTKLEDSAMYFCASRGSSGGQPQHFGDGTRLSIL.

The chain recombines TRBV15 with TRBJ1-3; tentative D call: TRBD1 (5 bases). The V end was cut by 0 bases, the J end by 1 base, with 10 bases between. The CDR3 contains 16 residues. CDR1 and CDR2 (germline): LNHNV, YYDKDF (reference sequence). The CDR3 DNA reads TGTGCCACCAGCAGAGATTTAGGGACTTCTGGAAACACCATATATTTT. Encoded protein: CATSRDLGTSGNTIYF.

The chain recombines TRBV7-3 with TRBJ2-1; 7 bases fit TRBD1. V dropped 5 bases and J dropped 3; count of bases not matched to a gene: 7. Germline V CDR1 and CDR2: SGHTA, FQGTGA. There are 15 residues in the CDR3. The CDR3 nucleotides are TGTGCCAGCAGCCAGGGGGACGGACTCTACAATGAGCAGTTCTTC. It specifies CASSQGDGLYNEQFF.

This clone came up a few times. Other DNA sequences in the same sample also yield this CDR3. In DNA, the CDR3 is TGTGCCAGCAGTCCCGGGACTGAAGCTTTCTTT. It encodes CASSPGTEAFF. The chain recombines TRBV6-2 or TRBV6-3 with TRBJ1-1; D is undetermined. Germline loops: CDR1 MNHEY, CDR2 SVGEGT. V was cut by 5 bases and J by 5 bases, with 6 bases left in between. CDR3 length equals 11 residues.

Written as DNA, the CDR3 is TGCGCCAGCAGCTGGGGACAGCCGGGCTGGCGTGAGCAGTTCTTC. Encoded protein: CASSWGQPGWREQFF. The chain recombines TRBV5-1 with TRBJ2-1; 7 bases align to TRBD1. Trimming cost V 3 bases and J 9 bases; bases outside gene matches: 12. CDR1 SGHRS and CDR2 YFSETQ come from the germline V gene. The CDR3 has 15 residues. The whole variable domain, remainder taken from reference TRBV5-1 and TRBJ2-1, is KAGVTQTPRYLIKTRGQQVTLSCSPISGHRSVSWYQQTPGQGLQFLFEYFSETQRNKGNFPGRFSGRQFSNSRSEMNVSTLELGDSALYLCASSWGQPGWREQFFGPGTRLTVL.

The rearrangement joins TRBV6-5 to TRBJ2-1; D uncertain. CDR1 MNHEY and CDR2 SVGAGI come from the germline V gene. CDR3 length equals 13 residues. With 0 bases removed from V and 11 bases from J, the gap between germline ends came to 11 bases. CDR3 coding DNA: TGTGCCAGCAGTTACTCTGATAGCAAACAGCAGTTCTTC. This sequence encodes CASSYSDSKQQFF.

The chain has TRBV28 and TRBJ1-1; 7 bases align to TRBD1. The CDR3 consists of 14 residues. Trimming took 5 bases from V and 4 from J; bases not matched to a gene: 7. The germline CDR1 and CDR2 sequences are MDHEN and SYDVKM. Here the CDR3 reads CASSNYRGTTEAFF. As DNA, the CDR3 is TGTGCCAGCAGTAATTACAGGGGTACCACTGAAGCTTTCTTT.

The chain employs TRBV27 and TRBJ1-5, with 9 bases matching TRBD1. The germline V gene encodes CDR1 MNHEY and CDR2 SMNVEV (reference sequence). The CDR3 consists of 17 residues. V lost 5 bases to trimming and J lost 0 bases; unmatched junction nucleotides: 8. For the CDR3, the DNA is TGTGCCAGCAGTGTCGGGACAGGGTCATATAGCAATCAGCCCCAGCATTTT. Protein: CASSVGTGSYSNQPQHF.

The chain combines TRBV28 with TRBJ2-3; 9 nucleotides align to TRBD2. With 5 bases clipped from V and 0 bases from J, the junction kept 12 bases outside the gene matches. The CDR3 consists of 18 residues. Looked up from germline, CDR1 is MDHEN and CDR2 is SYDVKM. In nucleotides, the CDR3 is TGTGCCAGCAGTCCTCCTAGCGGGAACTTGCCTAGCACAGATACGCAGTATTTT. Protein sequence: CASSPPSGNLPSTDTQYF.

In DNA, the CDR3 is TGTGCCAGCAGTTTACCGGCACAGGTCAATCAGCCCCAGCATTTT. Its protein is CASSLPAQVNQPQHF. This sequence joins TRBV28 and TRBJ1-5; D perhaps matches TRBD1 (5 bases). Germline loops: CDR1 MDHEN, CDR2 SYDVKM. This CDR3 has 15 amino acids. V gave up 2 bases and J gave up 3 bases, with 11 bases separating them.

There are a few counts of this clone. The V and J genes are TRBV2 and TRBJ1-1, with D unclear. The V gene lost 10 bases and the J gene lost 6 bases, with 12 bases spanning the gap. The CDR3 sequence is 11 residues long. The germline CDR1 and CDR2 sequences are SNHLY and FYNNEI. Written as DNA, the CDR3 is TGTGCCACCCGGGAAGAAGCTGAAGCTTTCTTT. Protein sequence: CATREEAEAFF.

The V and J genes are TRBV5-6 and TRBJ1-2, with 10 bases matching TRBD1. In germline, CDR1 is SGHDT, CDR2 YYEEEE. The J segment lost 2 bases and the V segment lost 5 bases, leaving 3 bases of the junction unmatched. CDR3 size: 14 residues. For the CDR3, the DNA is TGTGCCAGCAGAATGACAGGGGGCAACTATGGCTACACCTTC. This encodes CASRMTGGNYGYTF.

The chain joins TRBV7-8 to TRBJ1-1; D is uncertain. Per the germline V gene, CDR1 is SGHVS and CDR2 is FQNEAQ. The V and J ends lost 5 bases and 2 bases respectively, with 6 bases between them. CDR3 size: 12 residues. The CDR3 DNA reads as TGTGCCAGCAGCCCCAGAAACACTGAAGCTTTCTTT. It codes for CASSPRNTEAFF. Variable domain in full (rest from reference TRBV7-8 and TRBJ1-1): GAGVSQSPRYKVAKRGQDVALRCDPISGHVSLFWYQQALGQGPEFLTYFQNEAQLDKSGLPSDRFFAERPEGSVSTLKIQRTQQEDSAVYLCASSPRNTEAFFGQGTRLTVV.

The chain couples TRBV28 to TRBJ1-3, with D possibly being TRBD1 (6 bases). The V end was cut by 4 bases, the J end by 4 bases, with 14 bases between. CDR1 MDHEN and CDR2 SYDVKM come from the germline V gene. This CDR3 comprises 15 residues. As DNA, the CDR3 is TGTGCCAGCAGTTATTTTACAGGGAACGGAAACACCATATATTTT. Protein: CASSYFTGNGNTIYF.

There are a few counts of this clone. The chain employs TRBV28 and TRBJ2-1, with D perhaps matching TRBD1 (6 bases). Germline CDR1 MDHEN, CDR2 SYDVKM. V was trimmed by 8 bases and J by 2 bases, leaving 13 bases between them. This CDR3 is 14 amino acids long. The chain's CDR3 is CASGSGDTYNEQFF. CDR3 DNA sequence: TGTGCCAGCGGCTCCGGGGACACCTACAATGAGCAGTTCTTC.

V gene TRBV20-1 combines with J gene TRBJ2-1, with 7 nucleotides matching TRBD2. CDR3 size: 11 residues. In germline, CDR1 is DFQATT, CDR2 SNEGSKA (reference sequence). Losses at the gene ends were 6 bases for V and 15 bases for J; bases not matched to a gene: 11. CDR3 residues: CSAPSLGGRFF. Written as DNA, the CDR3 is TGCAGTGCACCAAGTTTGGGAGGGAGGTTCTTC.

This clone appeared once. Other nucleotide sequences in the sample specify the same CDR3. The chain uses TRBV11-3 and TRBJ2-7, with TRBD2 matching over 13 bases. The CDR3 contains 15 residues. V lost 4 bases and J lost 3; bases outside the gene matches: 3. CDR1 SGHNT and CDR2 YENEEA come from the germline V gene. As DNA, the CDR3 is TGTGCCAGCAGCTCCCGGACTAGCGGGAGCTACGAGCAGTACTTC. Amino acids: CASSSRTSGSYEQYF.

This rearrangement joins TRBV30 to TRBJ2-5; the D gene is possibly TRBD2 (6 bases). Trimming stripped 1 base from V and 4 bases from J, with 16 bases between. Germline CDR1 is GTSNPN and CDR2 is SVGIG (reference sequence). CDR3 size: 15 residues. The CDR3 here is CAWSEERVPRETQYF. The CDR3 nucleotides are TGTGCCTGGAGTGAAGAGCGGGTCCCCAGAGAGACCCAGTACTTC.

This sequence joins TRBV29-1 and TRBJ1-1; TRBD1 might be the D (6 bases). V gave up 0 bases and J gave up 0 bases, with 8 bases separating them. The germline gives CDR1 SQVTM, CDR2 ANQGSEA. The CDR3 extends over 14 amino acids. CDR3 in amino acids: CSVEDDRLNTEAFF. The DNA for the CDR3 is TGCAGCGTTGAAGACGACAGGTTGAACACTGAAGCTTTCTTT.

The chain uses TRBV14 and TRBJ2-7, with D perhaps matching TRBD1 (5 bases). Germline V gives CDR1 SGHDN, CDR2 FVKESK. The germline V and J ends were trimmed by 4 bases and 1 base, with 5 bases remaining between them. The CDR3 totals 12 residues. The CDR3 region is CASSPGSYEQYF. In DNA form, the CDR3 reads TGTGCCAGCAGCCCAGGGTCCTACGAGCAGTACTTC.

CDR3 region: CASSPAPRQRSYNSPLHF. The CDR3 DNA follows: TGTGCCAGCTCCCCCGCTCCACGCCAGCGCTCCTATAATTCACCCCTCCACTTT. The gene calls are TRBV18 and TRBJ1-6; D gene unclear. The CDR3 has 18 amino acids. Trimming left V 6 bases short and J 0 bases short, with 18 bases between. CDR1 is KGHSH and CDR2 is LQKENI in the germline V gene.

The V gene is TRBV15, the J gene TRBJ2-7, with TRBD1 matching over 8 bases. The CDR3 covers 18 residues. Per the germline V gene, CDR1 is LNHNV and CDR2 is YYDKDF (reference sequence). V dropped 1 base and J dropped 1; count of bases not matched to a gene: 12. The CDR3 sequence: CATSRGPGTGQDSYEQYF. The DNA of the CDR3 is TGTGCCACCAGCAGAGGACCCGGGACAGGACAAGATTCCTACGAGCAGTACTTC. The whole variable domain, filled in from reference TRBV15 and TRBJ2-7, reads DAMVIQNPRYQVTQFGKPVTLSCSQTLNHNVMYWYQQKSSQAPKLLFHYYDKDFNNEADTPDNFQSRRPNTSFCFLDIRSPGLGDTAMYLCATSRGPGTGQDSYEQYFGPGTRLTVT.

This sequence joins TRBV9 and TRBJ2-2, with D possibly TRBD2 on 5 matching bases. Deletions cut 5 bases from V and 7 bases from J, with 9 bases between. The CDR3 covers 12 residues. Germline V gene data show CDR1 as SGDLS and CDR2 as YYNGEE. The CDR3 DNA follows: TGTGCCAGCAGTCGAGGGATCGGGGAGCTGTTTTTT. Translated: CASSRGIGELFF.

The genes are TRBV7-3 and TRBJ2-5, with D maybe TRBD1 (6 bases). CDR1 is SGHTA and CDR2 is FQGTGA in the germline V gene. The CDR3 consists of 14 residues. The V end was cut by 4 bases, the J end by 5 bases, with 14 bases between. The CDR3 reads CASSSGQTKETQYF. The CDR3 DNA follows: TGTGCCAGCAGCTCAGGACAGACAAAGGAGACCCAGTACTTC.